This T cell receptor beta chain comes out of a study of T cell changes during pregnancy in multiple sclerosis. This CDR3 contains 13 residues. Germline CDR1 is SGHVS and CDR2 is FQNEAQ. Worth noting for this clone: The junction differs from germline at one of its ends, possibly a read error.

Sequencing used immunoSEQ multiplex PCR; TCRdb keeps in-frame clones, though not all of them. The sample carries tens of thousands of clones, about 93% recorded once. The input for sequencing was CD4+ T cells from peripheral blood mononuclear cells, taken in the third trimester of pregnancy. The TCR originated in a female donor with multiple sclerosis, enrolled in a pregnancy study. The chain has TRBV7-8 and TRBJ2-3, with D possibly matching TRBD2 (5 bases). For the CDR3, the DNA is TGTGCCAGCAGCCTAGCCTCCACAGATACGCAGTATTTT. The encoded protein is CASSLASTDTQYF.